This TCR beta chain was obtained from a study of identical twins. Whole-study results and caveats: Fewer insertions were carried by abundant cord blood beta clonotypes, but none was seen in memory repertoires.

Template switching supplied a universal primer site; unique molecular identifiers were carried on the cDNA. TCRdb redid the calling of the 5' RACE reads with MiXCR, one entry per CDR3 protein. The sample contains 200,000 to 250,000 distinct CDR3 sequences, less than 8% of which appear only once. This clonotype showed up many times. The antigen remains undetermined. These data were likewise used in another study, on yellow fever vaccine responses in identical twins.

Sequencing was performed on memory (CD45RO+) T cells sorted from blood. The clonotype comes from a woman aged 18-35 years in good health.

The chain's CDR3 is CASSSQTGGNSYEQYF. Written as DNA, the CDR3 is TGTGCCAGCAGCAGTCAAACAGGGGGCAACTCCTACGAGCAGTACTTC. V usage is TRBV7-2 and J usage is TRBJ2-7; 9 nucleotides match TRBD1. Germline V gene data show CDR1 as SGHTA and CDR2 as FQGNSA. Trimming cost V 5 bases and J 0 bases; bases outside gene matches: 8. The CDR3 has 16 residues.